This T cell receptor (beta chain) derives from a study of T cell responses to AZD1222 COVID-19 vaccine. Assay: immunoSEQ multiplex PCR; the TCRdb copy retains only in-frame clones and omits some. Among 80,000 to 100,000 clones, about 88% were seen once, and the ten largest hold about an eighth. The CDR3 is 15 amino acids. V shed 6 bases and J 6 bases; nucleotides not matched to a gene: 8. The germline V gene encodes CDR1 SNHLY and CDR2 FYNNEI. As to this clone: No antigen is known for it.

Study results and limitations: It was only after the peak T cell response that any repertoires were sampled.

This material consisted of peripheral blood, taken on day 0 of AZD1222 vaccination. The chain uses TRBV2 and TRBJ1-1; 12 positions match TRBD1. This TCR was recovered from an adult in good health. This chain's CDR3 is CASSTTGQGASEAFF. In DNA form, the CDR3 reads TGTGCCAGCAGCACCACGGGACAGGGGGCCTCTGAAGCTTTCTTT.